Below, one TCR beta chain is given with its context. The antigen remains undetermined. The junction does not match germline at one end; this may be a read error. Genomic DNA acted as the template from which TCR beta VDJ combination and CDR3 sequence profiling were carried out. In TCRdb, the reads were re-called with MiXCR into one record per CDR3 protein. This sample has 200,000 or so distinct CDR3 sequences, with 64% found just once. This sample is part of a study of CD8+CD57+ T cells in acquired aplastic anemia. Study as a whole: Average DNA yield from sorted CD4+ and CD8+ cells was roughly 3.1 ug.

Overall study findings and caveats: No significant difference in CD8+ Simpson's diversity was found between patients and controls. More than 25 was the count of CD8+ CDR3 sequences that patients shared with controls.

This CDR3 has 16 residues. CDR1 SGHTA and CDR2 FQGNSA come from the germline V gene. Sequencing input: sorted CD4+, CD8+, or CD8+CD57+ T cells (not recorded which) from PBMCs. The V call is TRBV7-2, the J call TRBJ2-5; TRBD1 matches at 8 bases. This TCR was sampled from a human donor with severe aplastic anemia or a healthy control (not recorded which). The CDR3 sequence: CANSLTGTGLQETQYF. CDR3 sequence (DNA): TGTGCCAACAGCTTAACCGGGACAGGACTCCAAGAGACCCAGTACTTC.